These 8 T cell receptor beta chains originate from one sample sequenced in a study of cytomegalovirus exposure and HLA in healthy donors. The PCR was carried out with 60 Vbeta primers and 13 Jbeta primers. Clones were read by immunoSEQ multiplex PCR, and TCRdb kept only the in-frame ones, dropping some. The repertoire holds about 97,000 clones, around 60% seen once, with around 5% in the top ten. What was sequenced was PBMCs. Every receptor here comes from a human donor in good health.

The chain links TRBV7-2 to TRBJ2-5, with 12 bases that match TRBD2. The tail of the sequence fits TRBJ2-7 better, so the J call may be wrong. Germline V lookup: CDR1 SGHTA, CDR2 FQGNSA. CDR3 length equals 17 residues. In nucleotides, the CDR3 is TGTGCCAGCAGTCGGGGCCCGACTAGCGGGGGTGCCTACGAGCAGTACTTC. It encodes CASSRGPTSGGAYEQYF.

This clone was picked up a small number of times. The chain couples TRBV29-1 to TRBJ2-1, with D perhaps matching TRBD2 (5 bases). CDR1 is SQVTM and CDR2 is ANQGSEA in the germline V gene. Trimming cost V 5 bases and J 0 bases, with 8 bases left between them. The CDR3 runs 13 residues. This CDR3 is CSVPRGSYNEQFF. For the CDR3, the DNA is TGCAGCGTTCCCCGGGGCTCCTACAATGAGCAGTTCTTC.

The rearrangement joins TRBV5-4 to TRBJ2-2; D is uncertain. With 0 bases removed from V and 5 bases from J, the gap between germline ends came to 5 bases. The CDR3 is 13 residues long. Germline CDR1 SGHNT, CDR2 YYREEE (reference sequence). CDR3 DNA sequence: TGTGCCAGCAGCTTGGTGGCAACCGGGGAGCTGTTTTTT. This sequence encodes CASSLVATGELFF.

Comment on this clone: At one boundary the junction diverges from the germline segment, which might be a read error. V is TRBV7-2 and J is TRBJ2-5; 8 bases align to TRBD1. Germline assignment: CDR1 SGHTA and CDR2 FQGNSA. There are 13 residues in the CDR3. For the CDR3, the DNA is TGTGCCAGCAGCTTCGGGACAGGCCGGCCCCGGGACTTC. Translation gives CASSFGTGRPRDF.

The V call is TRBV5-4, the J call TRBJ2-7, with 7 bases identical to TRBD2. Germline assignment: CDR1 SGHNT and CDR2 YYREEE (reference sequence). Trimming removed 2 bases from V and 7 bases from J; junction bases left unmatched: 9. CDR3 length: 14 amino acids. CDR3 sequence reads: CASSFKPIGGEQYF. DNA of the CDR3: TGTGCCAGCAGCTTTAAGCCTATCGGGGGGGAGCAGTACTTC.

The V call is TRBV10-3, the J call TRBJ1-2; maybe TRBD1 (6 bases). There are 13 residues in the CDR3. Germline assignment: CDR1 ENHRY and CDR2 SYGVKD. V lost 4 bases to trimming and J lost 4 bases, with 10 bases between them. The CDR3 region is CAISGETGYGYTF. The CDR3 bases are TGTGCCATCAGTGGGGAGACAGGCTATGGCTACACCTTC.

V gene TRBV7-9 combines with J gene TRBJ2-5; D might be TRBD2 (5 bases). Trimming took off 4 bases at V and 1 base at J, with 13 bases between the two ends. The CDR3 consists of 15 residues. Germline V lookup: CDR1 SEHNR, CDR2 FQNEAQ (reference sequence). The CDR3 region has the DNA TGTGCCAGCAGCTGGACGGAGGTACTCCAAGAGACCCAGTACTTC. It yields the protein CASSWTEVLQETQYF.

This clone occurred once. The DNA of the CDR3 is TGTGCCAGCACCCGGGACAGGGGAACCTACGAGCAGTACTTC. Amino acid sequence: CASTRDRGTYEQYF. The gene calls are TRBV6-1 and TRBJ2-7; 10 bases are a match to TRBD1. V was pared by 7 bases and J by 2 bases, with 5 bases of the junction left unmatched. The CDR3 consists of 14 residues. CDR1 and CDR2 from the germline V gene are MNHNS and SASEGT.